The 21 T cell receptor beta chains below come from one sample, sequenced in a study of CD8 T cell repertoires and HIV-1 epitope variants. The table came from immunoSEQ multiplex PCR; TCRdb's copy has only in-frame clones and leaves some out. The sample holds some 6,000 clones, roughly 60% seen once. Antigens for these TCRs are unknown. Material: cultured CD8+ T cells derived from PBMCs. The receptor source for this set is a male donor with HIV.

The chain recombines TRBV6-5 with TRBJ2-3; D gene unclear. Germline V lookup: CDR1 MNHEY, CDR2 SVGAGI. The CDR3 has 14 residues. V was shortened by 6 bases and J by 3 bases, with 13 bases between the two germline ends. In DNA form, the CDR3 reads TGTGCCAGCAGCCCCTTGGTAGGAACAGATACGCAGTATTTT. It encodes CASSPLVGTDTQYF.

By its share, this clone is hyperexpanded. Other DNA sequences in the sample encode the same CDR3. The chain recombines TRBV28 with TRBJ1-2; D is unresolved. CDR3 length: 16 residues. V lost 8 bases and J lost 1, with 20 bases in between. Per germline, CDR1 MDHEN and CDR2 SYDVKM. The CDR3 coding sequence is TGTGCCAGCGGCTTATATCCCTTGGACCTTAACTATGGCTACACCTTC. Translating gives CASGLYPLDLNYGYTF.

The J gene is TRBJ2-1, the V gene TRBV4-2, with 15 bases that match TRBD2. Trimming at V came to 0 bases and at J to 6 bases, leaving 9 bases not matched to a gene. Germline V CDR1 and CDR2: LGHNA, YNFKEQ. The CDR3 has 19 amino acids. CDR3 sequence reads: CASSQDPRTSGRASNEQFF. The CDR3 nucleotides are TGTGCCAGCAGCCAAGATCCACGGACTAGCGGGAGGGCAAGCAATGAGCAGTTCTTC.

About this clone itself: One end of the junction fails to match germline, which may point to a read error. The genes are TRBV7-7 and TRBJ2-2; either TRBD1 or TRBD2 may fit D (5 bases each). Germline-derived CDR1 and CDR2 are SSHAT and FNYEAQ (reference sequence). This CDR3 has 15 residues. The CDR3 coding sequence is TGTGCTAGCAGCCCCTTGGGACCCCGCCCCGGGGAGCTGTTTTTT. This encodes CASSPLGPRPGELFF.

This chain connects TRBV4-3 to TRBJ1-2; perhaps TRBD1 as D (5 bases). V lost 0 bases and J 0 bases, leaving 8 bases between the germline ends. Germline CDR1 is LGHNA and CDR2 is YSLEER. There are 15 residues in the CDR3. CDR3 sequence (DNA): TGCGCCAGCAGCCAAGATCGGGGGGCTAACTATGGCTACACCTTC. Translated, it gives CASSQDRGANYGYTF.

This chain links TRBV7-9 with TRBJ2-7, with D maybe TRBD1 (6 bases). Trimming took off 5 bases at V and 3 bases at J, with 20 bases between the two ends. The CDR3 is made up of 16 amino acids. Germline CDR1 SEHNR, CDR2 FQNEAQ (reference sequence). The CDR3 DNA reads as TGTGCCAGCAGCCCTCTCGAGGGGGAGTGGGTCTACGAGCAGTACTTC. It is translated as CASSPLEGEWVYEQYF.

The V gene is TRBV7-2, the J gene TRBJ2-2; the D gene is possibly TRBD2 (6 bases). V was pared by 8 bases and J by 3 bases, with 13 bases between. Per the germline V gene, CDR1 is SGHTA and CDR2 is FQGNSA. The CDR3 is made up of 14 amino acids. Here the CDR3 reads CASVREAYTGELFF. CDR3 in DNA: TGTGCCAGCGTGCGGGAAGCTTACACCGGGGAGCTGTTTTTT.

The chain uses TRBV27 and TRBJ1-5; a possible D gene is TRBD1 (5 bases). The CDR3 extends over 14 amino acids. The germline gives CDR1 MNHEY, CDR2 SMNVEV (reference sequence). V was cut by 7 bases and J by 4 bases, with 14 bases left in between. CDR3: CASTGTATNQPQHF. In nucleotides, the CDR3 is TGTGCCAGCACCGGGACGGCCACGAATCAGCCCCAGCATTTT.

By sample share, this clone is medium-sized. This chain uses TRBV27 with TRBJ2-7; 11 bases are a match to TRBD2. The length of the CDR3 is 17 residues. Germline V gene sequence: CDR1 MNHEY, CDR2 SMNVEV (reference sequence). Trimming took 6 bases from V and 0 from J; bases not matched to a gene: 10. Here the CDR3 DNA reads TGTGCCAGCAGCCCCATCTCTACTAGCGGGAGCTCCTACGAGCAGTACTTC. Protein: CASSPISTSGSSYEQYF.

This chain's CDR3 is CASSYLQGAPYEQYF. CDR3 sequence (DNA): TGCGCCAGCAGCTACTTACAGGGAGCCCCATACGAGCAGTACTTC. The J gene is TRBJ2-7, the V gene TRBV5-1, with a weak D call TRBD1 (6 bases). Germline CDR1 and CDR2: SGHRS and YFSETQ. V gave up 3 bases and J gave up 4 bases, with 17 bases separating them. The CDR3 has 15 residues.

The chain combines TRBV21-1 with TRBJ2-1; TRBD2, as called in the table, went unchecked against the DNA. TRBV21-1 is labeled a pseudogene. This CDR3 contains 19 residues. CDR3 sequence (DNA): TGTGCCAGCAGCATGGTCCTATCCCTAGGGACTAGAGGTGGGAATGAGCAGTTCTTC. Translating it yields CASSMVLSLGTRGGNEQFF.

This clone has only one observation. The chain recombines TRBV7-3 with TRBJ1-4; D not certain. V was trimmed by 0 bases and J by 4 bases, leaving 6 bases between them. CDR1 and CDR2 from the germline V gene are SGHTA and FQGTGA. The CDR3 is 14 residues long. CDR3 region: CASSLTANNEKLFF. CDR3 nucleotide sequence: TGTGCCAGCAGCTTAACGGCCAATAATGAAAAACTGTTTTTT.

This CDR3 is CASSTSGDSGNTIYF. DNA for the CDR3: TGTGCCAGTAGTACCTCCGGTGACTCTGGAAACACCATATATTTT. The rearrangement links TRBV19 to TRBJ1-3, with no clear D. Germline CDR1 reads LNHDA; CDR2 reads SQIVND (reference sequence). Trimming shortened V by 4 bases and J by 0 bases, and 10 bases separated the two germline ends. This CDR3 region has 15 residues.

The chain combines TRBV10-3 with TRBJ2-1; D is undetermined. Per germline, CDR1 ENHRY and CDR2 SYGVKD. This CDR3 region has 13 residues. The V gene lost 11 bases and the J gene lost 2 bases, with 13 bases spanning the gap. Here the CDR3 reads CAPPLVAYNEQFF. The CDR3, as DNA: TGTGCCCCCCCCCTAGTGGCCTACAATGAGCAGTTCTTC.

The chain uses TRBV25-1 and TRBJ2-5, with D perhaps TRBD1 (5 bases). The CDR3 spans 10 residues. Trimming cost V 8 bases and J 7 bases, with 8 bases left between them. Germline V CDR1 and CDR2: MGHDK, SYGVNS. CDR3 coding DNA: TGTGCCAGCGAAAGGGGGACCCAGTACTTC. Translation gives CASERGTQYF.

The chain is built from TRBV7-9 and TRBJ1-4; the D gene is possibly TRBD1 (6 bases). This CDR3 is 16 amino acids long. V lost 1 base and J 2 bases, leaving 11 bases between the germline ends. Germline loops: CDR1 SEHNR, CDR2 FQNEAQ (reference sequence). For the CDR3, the DNA is TGTGCCAGCAGCTTAGATCCGGGGGCGACTAATGAAAAACTGTTTTTT. As protein: CASSLDPGATNEKLFF. Based on the CDR3 plus reference TRBV7-9 and TRBJ1-4, the full variable domain is DTGVSQNPRHKITKRGQNVTFRCDPISEHNRLYWYRQTLGQGPEFLTYFQNEAQLEKSRLLSDRFSAERPKGSFSTLEIQRTEQGDSAMYLCASSLDPGATNEKLFFGSGTQLSVL.

J is TRBJ2-7 and V is TRBV6-4; 8 nucleotides match TRBD2. Germline-derived CDR1 and CDR2 are MRHNA and SNTAGT. V was clipped by 2 bases and J by 3 bases; unmatched bases: 9. The CDR3 length is 16 residues. This CDR3 is CASSDRGLADNYEQYF. The CDR3 DNA follows: TGTGCCAGCAGTGACAGAGGACTAGCCGACAACTACGAGCAGTACTTC.

V usage is TRBV28 and J usage is TRBJ2-1; D might be TRBD2 (6 bases). The CDR3 sequence is 17 residues long. Germline V gene data show CDR1 as MDHEN and CDR2 as SYDVKM. V dropped 4 bases and J dropped 2 bases, with 18 bases sitting between them. DNA for the CDR3: TGTGCCAGCAGTTCCTCTCTCTTTGCGGGAACCTACAATGAGCAGTTCTTC. This sequence encodes CASSSSLFAGTYNEQFF. The full variable domain, with the rest looked up from reference TRBV28 and TRBJ2-1, is DVKVTQSSRYLVKRTGEKVFLECVQDMDHENMFWYRQDPGLGLRLIYFSYDVKMKEKGDIPEGYSVSREKKERFSLILESASTNQTSMYLCASSSSLFAGTYNEQFFGPGTRLTVL.

This clone came up a few times. CDR3 amino acids: CASSDYHPAGHNEQFF. CDR3 nucleotide sequence: TGTGCCAGCAGTGACTACCATCCTGCGGGTCACAATGAGCAGTTCTTC. This sequence joins TRBV6-1 and TRBJ2-1; perhaps TRBD2 as D (5 bases). The CDR3 covers 16 residues. V lost 3 bases and J lost 5, with 17 bases in between. Germline values: CDR1 MNHNS, CDR2 SASEGT.

V and J are TRBV28 and TRBJ2-2; 9 nucleotides agree with TRBD2. V lost 7 bases to trimming and J lost 5 bases; unmatched junction nucleotides: 14. Germline lookup yields CDR1 MDHEN and CDR2 SYDVKM. The CDR3 is made up of 17 amino acids. The CDR3 nucleotides are TGTGCCAGCACCCCTGGGACTAGCTGGAAATGGACCGGGGAGCTGTTTTTT. This codes for CASTPGTSWKWTGELFF. Combining the CDR3 with reference TRBV28 and TRBJ2-2 gives the whole variable domain DVKVTQSSRYLVKRTGEKVFLECVQDMDHENMFWYRQDPGLGLRLIYFSYDVKMKEKGDIPEGYSVSREKKERFSLILESASTNQTSMYLCASTPGTSWKWTGELFFGEGSRLTVL.

Only a few counts were recorded for this clone. This sequence joins TRBV7-9 and TRBJ1-1, with D perhaps TRBD1 (5 bases). The CDR3 has 13 amino acids. Trimming cost V 3 bases and J 1 base, with 6 bases left between them. Germline CDR1 SEHNR, CDR2 FQNEAQ (reference sequence). The CDR3 nucleotides are TGTGCCAGCAGCTTTACAGGGAACACTGAAGCTTTCTTT. Its protein is CASSFTGNTEAFF. The full variable domain, with the rest looked up from reference TRBV7-9 and TRBJ1-1, is DTGVSQNPRHKITKRGQNVTFRCDPISEHNRLYWYRQTLGQGPEFLTYFQNEAQLEKSRLLSDRFSAERPKGSFSTLEIQRTEQGDSAMYLCASSFTGNTEAFFGQGTRLTVV.